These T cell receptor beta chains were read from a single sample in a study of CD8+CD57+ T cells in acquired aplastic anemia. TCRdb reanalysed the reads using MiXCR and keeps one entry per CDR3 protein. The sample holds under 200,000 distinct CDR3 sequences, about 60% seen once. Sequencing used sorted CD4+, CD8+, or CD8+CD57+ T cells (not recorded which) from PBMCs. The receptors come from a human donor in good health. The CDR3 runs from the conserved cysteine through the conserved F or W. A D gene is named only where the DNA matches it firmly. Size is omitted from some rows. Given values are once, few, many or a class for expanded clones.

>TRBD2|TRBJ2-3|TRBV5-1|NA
TGCGCCAGCAGCGGCGGGAGTACAGAAGATACGCAGTATTTT
CASSGGSTEDTQYF
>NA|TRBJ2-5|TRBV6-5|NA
TGTGCCTGCAGGCCGACCACCCGGCGAGGAGAGACCCAGTACTTC
CACRPTTRRGETQYF
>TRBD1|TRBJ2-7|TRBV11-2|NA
TGTGCCAGCAGCTTAGACCGGGACAGGGAGTACTTC
CASSLDRDREYF
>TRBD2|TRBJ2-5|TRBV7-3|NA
TGTGCCAGCAGCCCAAGCGGGACCTGGGGAGAGACCCAGTACTTC
CASSPSGTWGETQYF
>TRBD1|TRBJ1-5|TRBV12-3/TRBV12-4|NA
TGTGCCAGCAGTGTCCGGGACAGCTATAATCAGCCCCAGCATTTT
CASSVRDSYNQPQHF
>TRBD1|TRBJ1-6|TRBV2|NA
TGTGCCAGCAGTAAAAGGGGGACAGGCAATTCACCCCTCCACTTT
CASSKRGTGNSPLHF
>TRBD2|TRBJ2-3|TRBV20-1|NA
TGCAGTGCGCTGGGACTAGCTAGCACAGATACGCAGTATTTT
CSALGLASTDTQYF
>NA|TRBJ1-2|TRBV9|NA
TGTGCCAGCAGCCCGGGCGGGACGGGGGACTATGGCTACACCTTC
CASSPGGTGDYGYTF
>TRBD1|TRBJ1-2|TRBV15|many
TGTGCCACCAGCAGAGAGACCGACAGGGTTAGCGGGTATGGCTACACCTTC
CATSRETDRVSGYGYTF
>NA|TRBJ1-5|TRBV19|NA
TGTGCCAGTGGTATAGGAGGGAATAGCAATCAGCCCCAGCATTTT
CASGIGGNSNQPQHF
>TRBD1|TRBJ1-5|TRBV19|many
TGTGCCAGTAGTATAAGGGACAGGGGTGATCAGCCCCAGCATTTT
CASSIRDRGDQPQHF
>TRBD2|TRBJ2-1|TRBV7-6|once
TGTGCCAGCAGCTTAGAAAGCGGGAGCCACAATGAGCAGTTCTTC
CASSLESGSHNEQFF
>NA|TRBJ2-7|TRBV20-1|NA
TGCAGTGCTAGAGGCCCAGGAGACTACGAGCAGTACTTC
CSARGPGDYEQYF
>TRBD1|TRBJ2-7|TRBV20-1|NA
TGCAGTGCTAGACGGTCGACAGGGGGCAACGAGCAGTACTTC
CSARRSTGGNEQYF
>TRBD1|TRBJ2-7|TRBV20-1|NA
TGCAGTGCTCAGCGGGACAGGGAGTACTTC
CSAQRDREYF
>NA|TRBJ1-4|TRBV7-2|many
TGTGCCAGCAGCTTGTCCGGGACGACTAATGAAAAACTGTTTTTT
CASSLSGTTNEKLFF
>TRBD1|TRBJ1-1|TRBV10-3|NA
TGTGCCATCAGTGACTGGACAGGGGAGACGTACACTGAAGCTTTCTTT
CAISDWTGETYTEAFF
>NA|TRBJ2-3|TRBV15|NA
TGTGCCACCAGCAGAGATCCCCAGGGGGGAGATACGCAGTATTTT
CATSRDPQGGDTQYF
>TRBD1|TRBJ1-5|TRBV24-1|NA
TGTGCCACCACTAAAGACAGGGGGTGCAATCAGCCCCAGCATTTT
CATTKDRGCNQPQHF
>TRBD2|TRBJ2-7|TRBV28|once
TGTGCCAGCAGTTCCCTTTTCGGGTTAGCGGGAGGCTACGAGCAGTACTTC
CASSSLFGLAGGYEQYF
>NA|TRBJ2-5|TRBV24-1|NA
TGTGCCACCAGTGATCCGGGGGCGAAGACCCAGTACTTC
CATSDPGAKTQYF
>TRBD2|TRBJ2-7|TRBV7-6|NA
TGTGCCAGCAGCCACGGGGGGGACTACGAGCAGTACTTC
CASSHGGDYEQYF
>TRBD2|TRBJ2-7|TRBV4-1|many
TGCGCCAGCAGCCCGACTAGCGGGAGGACTGAGCAGTACTTC
CASSPTSGRTEQYF
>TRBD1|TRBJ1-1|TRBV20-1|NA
TGCAGTGCTAGTAGGGCGAGACAGGGGAACACTGAAGCTTTCTTT
CSASRARQGNTEAFF
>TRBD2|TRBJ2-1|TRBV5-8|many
TGTGCCAGCCCGGGACTAGCGGGAGATGAGCAGTTCTTC
CASPGLAGDEQFF
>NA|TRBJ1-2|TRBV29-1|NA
TGCAGCGTCCGGGGTGAGGACTATGGCTACACCTTC
CSVRGEDYGYTF
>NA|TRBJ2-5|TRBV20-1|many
TGCAGTGCTAGAGACCGAGGGGTCCAACAGTTCCAAGAGACCCAGTACTTC
CSARDRGVQQFQETQYF
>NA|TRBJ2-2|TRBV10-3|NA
TGTGCCATCAGGCAGGCAGGGTCGGACACCGGGGAGCTGTTTTTT
CAIRQAGSDTGELFF
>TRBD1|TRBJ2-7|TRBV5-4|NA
TGTGCCAGCAGCTCGGGACAGAGGGCCAACGAGCAGTACTTC
CASSSGQRANEQYF
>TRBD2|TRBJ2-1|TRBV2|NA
TGTGCCAGCAGTGTTGATGGCGGGGGCTACAATGAGCAGTTCTTC
CASSVDGGGYNEQFF
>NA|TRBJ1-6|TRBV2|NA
TGTGCCAGCAGTCGGGACACCGATAATTCACCCCTCCACTTT
CASSRDTDNSPLHF
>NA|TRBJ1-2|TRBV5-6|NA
TGTGCCAGCAGCTTGGACCCCGGGTCGGATGGCTACACCTTC
CASSLDPGSDGYTF
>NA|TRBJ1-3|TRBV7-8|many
TGTGCCAGCAGCCCGGTCCCCTCCTCTGGAAACACCATATATTTT
CASSPVPSSGNTIYF
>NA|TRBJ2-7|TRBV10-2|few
TGCGCCAGCAGTGAGTCGCACGGTTCCTACGAGCAGTACTTC
CASSESHGSYEQYF
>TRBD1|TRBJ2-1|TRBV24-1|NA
TGTGCCACCAGTGATCCTACAGGGGCCTACAATGAGCAGTTCTTC
CATSDPTGAYNEQFF
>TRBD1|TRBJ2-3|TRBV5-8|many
TGTGCCAGCAGCTCGACCGGACAGGGCCCAGATACGCAGTATTTT
CASSSTGQGPDTQYF
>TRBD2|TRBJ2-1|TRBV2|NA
TGTGCCAGCAGTGGGGGACTAGCGGGACGGGGCAATGAGCAGTTCTTC
CASSGGLAGRGNEQFF
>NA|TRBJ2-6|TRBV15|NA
TGTGCCACCAAAAACTCTGGGGCCAACGTCCTGACTTTC
CATKNSGANVLTF
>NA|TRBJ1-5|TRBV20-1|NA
TGCAGTGCTAGGGGCAGGGTCGGTCAGCCCCAGCATTTT
CSARGRVGQPQHF
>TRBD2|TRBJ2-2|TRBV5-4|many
TGTGCCAGCAGCTTGGGACTAGCGGGAGCTTACACCGGGGAGCTGTTTTTT
CASSLGLAGAYTGELFF
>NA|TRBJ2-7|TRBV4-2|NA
TGTGCCAGCAGCCAAGTTGCAGCGGAGCAGTACTTC
CASSQVAAEQYF
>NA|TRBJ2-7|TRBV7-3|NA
TGTGCCAGCGTATGGGATACGGGCGAGCAGTACTTC
CASVWDTGEQYF
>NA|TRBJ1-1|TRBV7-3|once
TGTGCCAGCAGCCCCGGTCTGTGGTACACTGAAGCTTTCTTT
CASSPGLWYTEAFF
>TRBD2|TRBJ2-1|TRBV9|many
TGTGCCAGCAGCGCGACAAGCGGGAGTTCCTACAATGAGCAGTTCTTC
CASSATSGSSYNEQFF
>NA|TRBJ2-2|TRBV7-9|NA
TGTGCCAGCAGCGCAGGGTTGGGCACCGGGGAGCTGTTTTTT
CASSAGLGTGELFF
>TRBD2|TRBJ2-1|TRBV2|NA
TGTGCCAGCAGTGATAGGGCGGGAGGTAATGAGCAGTTCTTC
CASSDRAGGNEQFF
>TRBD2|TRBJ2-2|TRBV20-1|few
TGCAGTGCTTACGGGGGGACCGGGGAGCTGTTTTTT
CSAYGGTGELFF
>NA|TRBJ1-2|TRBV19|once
TGTGCCAGCCTCCAAGACAGTCTCTATGGCTACACCTTC
CASLQDSLYGYTF
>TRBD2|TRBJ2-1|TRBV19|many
TGTGCCAGTAGTATAAGAGGACTAGCGGGGTCCTACAATGAGCAGTTCTTC
CASSIRGLAGSYNEQFF
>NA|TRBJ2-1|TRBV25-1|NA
TGTGCCAGCAGTGGAGGAGGGGAGACCTACAATGAGCAGTTCTTC
CASSGGGETYNEQFF
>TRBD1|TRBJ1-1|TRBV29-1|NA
TGCAGCTCCCGAGAGGGACAGAGGAACACTGAAGCTTTCTTT
CSSREGQRNTEAFF
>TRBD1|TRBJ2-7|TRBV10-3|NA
TGTGCCATCGCAACAGGGGGATACGAGCAGTACTTC
CAIATGGYEQYF
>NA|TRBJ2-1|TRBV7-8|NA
TGTGCCAGCAGGGGCCGTTCCTACAATGAGCAGTTCTTC
CASRGRSYNEQFF
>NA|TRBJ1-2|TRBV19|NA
TGTGCCAGTAGTAAGAGGCCCAACTATGGCTACACCTTC
CASSKRPNYGYTF